Detailed here is one TCR beta chain. The V end was cut by 2 bases, the J end by 3 bases, with 16 bases between. CDR1 is MNHEY, CDR2 SVGAGI, per germline. CDR3 size: 16 residues. As handled by the study authors: By means of reference gene primer amplification, nucleated cell counts were estimated. Sequenced by immunoSEQ multiplex PCR; TCRdb stores in-frame clones only, minus some. V and J calls and clone size come straight from that table; D and trimming were deduced from the DNA. Here the sample spans about 210,000 clones, about 91% being singletons. This sample is drawn from a study of blood T cell repertoires in COVID-19. Study-wide background: Italy, Spain and the United States were the sources of the convalescent and acute COVID-19 samples. From T cells, B-cell-depleted T cells, or PBMCs came the material, which was cDNA or gDNA.

The sequence came from a man younger than 40 with acute or convalescent COVID-19. V usage is TRBV6-5 and J usage is TRBJ1-1; possible D gene TRBD1, 5 bases. The material sequenced was peripheral blood. Here the CDR3 DNA reads TGTGCCAGCAGTTACCGCCTCCCTGGGGCGGACACTGAAGCTTTCTTT. Amino acid sequence: CASSYRLPGADTEAFF.